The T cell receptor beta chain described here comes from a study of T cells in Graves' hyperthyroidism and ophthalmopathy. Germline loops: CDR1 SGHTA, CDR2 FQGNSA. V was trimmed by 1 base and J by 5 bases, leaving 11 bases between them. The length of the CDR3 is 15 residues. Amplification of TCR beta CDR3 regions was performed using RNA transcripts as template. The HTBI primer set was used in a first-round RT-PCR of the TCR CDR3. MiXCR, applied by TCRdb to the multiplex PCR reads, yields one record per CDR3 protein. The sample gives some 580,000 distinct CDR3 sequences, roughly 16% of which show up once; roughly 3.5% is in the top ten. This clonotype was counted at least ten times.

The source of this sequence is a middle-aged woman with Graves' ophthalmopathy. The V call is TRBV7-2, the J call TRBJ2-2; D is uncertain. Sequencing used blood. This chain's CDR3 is CASSLVVGGTGELFF. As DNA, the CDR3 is TGTGCCAGCAGCTTAGTAGTCGGCGGAACCGGGGAGCTGTTTTTT. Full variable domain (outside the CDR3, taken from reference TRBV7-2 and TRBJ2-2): GAGVSQSPSNKVTEKGKDVELRCDPISGHTALYWYRQSLGQGLEFLIYFQGNSAPDKSGLPSDRFSAERTGGSVSTLTIQRTQQEDSAVYLCASSLVVGGTGELFFGEGSRLTVL.